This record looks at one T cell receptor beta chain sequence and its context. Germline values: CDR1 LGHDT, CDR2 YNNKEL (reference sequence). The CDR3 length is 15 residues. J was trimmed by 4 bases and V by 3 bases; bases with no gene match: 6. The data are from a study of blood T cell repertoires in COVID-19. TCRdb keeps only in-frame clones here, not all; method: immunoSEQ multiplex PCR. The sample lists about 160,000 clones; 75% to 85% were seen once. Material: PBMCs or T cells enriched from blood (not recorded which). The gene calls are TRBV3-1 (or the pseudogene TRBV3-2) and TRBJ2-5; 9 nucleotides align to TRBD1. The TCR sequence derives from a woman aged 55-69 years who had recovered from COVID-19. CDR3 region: CASSQGTGPLETQYF. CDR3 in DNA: TGTGCCAGCAGCCAGGGGACAGGGCCCTTAGAGACCCAGTACTTC.